Below are 30 T cell receptor beta chains sequenced from a single sample in a study of response to subunit inactivated influenza vaccine. TCRdb called the RT-PCR reads again in MiXCR, with one record for every CDR3 protein. Of about 580,000 distinct CDR3 sequences detected, 14% appear once; the ten largest clones hold over 8.5%. The specimen comprised PBMCs from blood, sampled less than 13 days after vaccination. The receptors derive from a man between 50 and 59 years old who received an inactivated influenza vaccine.

This clonotype was observed many times. This chain connects TRBV12-3 or TRBV12-4 to TRBJ2-1; 8 nucleotides align to TRBD1. The CDR3 is 14 amino acids. Losses at the gene ends were 2 bases for V and 8 bases for J; bases not matched to a gene: 5. CDR3 sequence reads: CASSLLRTGYEQFF. CDR3 coding DNA: TGTGCCAGCAGTTTACTCAGGACAGGGTATGAGCAGTTCTTC.

V usage is TRBV12-3 or TRBV12-4 and J usage is TRBJ1-5; D gene ambiguous. CDR3 length: 15 residues. V lost 2 bases to trimming and J lost 4 bases, with 12 bases between them. CDR3 nucleotide sequence: TGTGCCAGCAGTTTATCTCCGGCGGTTAATCAGCCCCAGCATTTT. Translating gives CASSLSPAVNQPQHF.

This clonotype showed up many times. This sequence joins TRBV12-3 or TRBV12-4 and TRBJ2-7; 8 nucleotides align to TRBD1. The CDR3 totals 13 residues. V trimming: 5 bases; J trimming: 4 bases; junction bases outside the gene matches: 4. CDR3 sequence (DNA): TGTGCCAGCAGTGCCGACAGGGGTTACGAGCAGTACTTC. This codes for CASSADRGYEQYF.

About this clonotype itself: A much larger clonotype is one base distant, so this may be a read error. The genes are TRBV7-9 and TRBJ2-3; D gene unclear. V shed 4 bases and J shed 0 bases, with 8 bases lying between them. Germline assignment: CDR1 SEHNR and CDR2 FQNEAQ (reference sequence). The CDR3 is 14 residues long. The CDR3 spells CASSSRLSTDTQYF. CDR3 DNA sequence: TGTGCCAGCAGCTCCCGACTGAGCACAGATACGCAGTATTTT.

V gene TRBV15 combines with J gene TRBJ2-7; perhaps TRBD1 as D (6 bases). Germline lookup yields CDR1 LNHNV and CDR2 YYDKDF (reference sequence). CDR3 length: 14 residues. Trimming left V 1 base short and J 5 bases short, with 12 bases between. CDR3 residues: CATSRARGGDEQYF. The CDR3 region has the DNA TGTGCCACCAGCAGAGCCAGGGGTGGGGACGAGCAGTACTTC.

The chain carries TRBV4-2 and TRBJ2-5, with D perhaps matching TRBD2 (6 bases). CDR3 length: 15 residues. V dropped 4 bases and J dropped 0 bases, with 12 bases sitting between them. Germline V CDR1 and CDR2: LGHNA, YNFKEQ. The CDR3 sequence is CASSPFSGYQETQYF. CDR3 nucleotide sequence: TGTGCCAGCAGCCCATTCAGCGGGTACCAAGAGACCCAGTACTTC.

The chain carries TRBV4-1 and TRBJ2-7; perhaps TRBD1 as D (5 bases). The ends were cut back, 1 base at V and 5 bases at J, with 9 bases in the middle. This CDR3 is 13 amino acids long. Germline assignment: CDR1 MGHRA and CDR2 YSYEKL. The CDR3 nucleotides read TGCGCCAGCAGCCAAGCAGGGTACCACGAGCAGTACTTC. This codes for CASSQAGYHEQYF.

This chain connects TRBV28 to TRBJ1-5, with a tentative D call TRBD1 (5 bases). The V gene lost 3 bases and the J gene lost 0 bases, with 18 bases spanning the gap. Germline CDR1 and CDR2: MDHEN and SYDVKM. The CDR3 contains 18 residues. CDR3: CASSLIGAGLYSNQPQHF. The CDR3 DNA sequence: TGTGCCAGCAGTTTGATAGGGGCAGGGCTCTATAGCAATCAGCCCCAGCATTTT.

J is TRBJ2-1 and V is TRBV27; D unclear. The CDR3 is 13 residues long. Germline assignment: CDR1 MNHEY and CDR2 SMNVEV (reference sequence). The V end was cut by 4 bases, the J end by 8 bases, with 12 bases between. CDR3: CASSSILWDEQFF. CDR3 bases: TGTGCCAGCAGTTCGATCTTATGGGATGAGCAGTTCTTC.

This rearrangement joins TRBV3-1 to TRBJ2-5, with D possibly TRBD1 on 6 matching bases. Deletions cut 0 bases from V and 2 bases from J, with 13 bases between. The CDR3 contains 16 residues. The V gene's germline CDR1 is LGHDT and CDR2 YNNKEL (reference sequence). CDR3 bases: TGTGCCAGCAGCCAAGATCTAGGACAGTTACAAGAGACCCAGTACTTC. Its protein is CASSQDLGQLQETQYF.

This clonotype was seen more than once but under ten times. The rearrangement joins TRBV29-1 to TRBJ2-5; 14 nucleotides line up with TRBD2. Germline values: CDR1 SQVTM, CDR2 ANQGSEA. After removal of 8 bases from V and 4 bases from J, the junction contained 12 bases not matched to a gene. CDR3 length: 16 residues. The CDR3 is CSSSGTSGSGGETQYF. In nucleotides, the CDR3 is TGCAGCTCGAGCGGGACTAGCGGGAGTGGGGGAGAGACCCAGTACTTC.

The chain links TRBV7-8 to TRBJ1-4, with D possibly being TRBD1 (5 bases). The CDR3 is 14 amino acids. Trimming took 3 bases from V and 8 from J, leaving 13 bases between them. CDR1 and CDR2 (germline): SGHVS, FQNEAQ. CDR3 sequence reads: CASSLGGEREKLFF. The CDR3 bases are TGTGCCAGCAGCTTGGGGGGGGAGCGAGAAAAACTGTTTTTT.

This clonotype has a handful of counts. This chain joins TRBV12-3 or TRBV12-4 and TRBJ2-7; TRBD1 might be the D (5 bases). Trimming stripped 0 bases from V and 9 bases from J, with 21 bases between. The CDR3 has 16 residues. The CDR3 DNA reads as TGTGCCAGCAGTTTAGCGGGTTCGACAGTGGGCCTGGGGCAGTACTTC. Translated, it gives CASSLAGSTVGLGQYF.

This clonotype was recorded a few times. This chain links TRBV11-2 with TRBJ2-7; 11 bases line up with TRBD2. Germline V gene data show CDR1 as SGHAT and CDR2 as FQNNGV. V shed 5 bases, J shed 0 bases, and the junction held 3 bases outside the gene matches. The CDR3 is 15 residues long. CDR3 bases: TGTGCCAGCAGCGCCACTAGCGGGAGCTCCTACGAGCAGTACTTC. Translating gives CASSATSGSSYEQYF.

The gene calls are TRBV12-3 or TRBV12-4 and TRBJ2-2, with D unclear. This CDR3 is 13 amino acids long. Trimming took 7 bases from V and 5 from J, leaving 11 bases between them. CDR3 region: CASNFAWTGELFF. DNA of the CDR3: TGTGCCAGCAATTTCGCCTGGACCGGGGAGCTGTTTTTT.

This clonotype was observed many times. This chain connects TRBV10-3 to TRBJ1-1; D is perhaps TRBD1 (5 bases). This CDR3 has 15 amino acids. V gave up 2 bases and J gave up 4 bases, with 14 bases separating them. Germline lookup yields CDR1 ENHRY and CDR2 SYGVKD. The CDR3 reads CAISEPGRAVTEAFF. In nucleotides, the CDR3 is TGTGCCATCAGTGAGCCCGGCAGGGCGGTCACTGAAGCTTTCTTT.

The chain is built from TRBV6-5 and TRBJ1-4; unclear D gene. There are 14 residues in the CDR3. Germline assignment: CDR1 MNHEY and CDR2 SVGAGI. V gave up 4 bases and J gave up 4 bases, with 10 bases separating them. The CDR3 coding sequence is TGTGCCAGCAGTTCGGCAGCGATTAATGAAAAACTGTTTTTT. Translation: CASSSAAINEKLFF.

This clonotype was picked up a small number of times. This chain joins TRBV4-2 and TRBJ2-3, with a possible D match to TRBD2 (5 bases). In germline, CDR1 is LGHNA, CDR2 YNFKEQ. The CDR3 totals 11 residues. V was shortened by 1 base and J by 12 bases, with 8 bases between the two germline ends. This chain's CDR3 is CASSQGGSQYF. The CDR3 bases are TGTGCCAGCAGCCAAGGAGGGTCTCAGTATTTT.

This rearrangement joins TRBV12-3 or TRBV12-4 to TRBJ1-5; weak D call: TRBD1 (6 bases). The CDR3 is 16 residues long. Trimming pared 6 bases from V and 0 bases from J, leaving 15 bases between. CDR3 loop: CASSFGGGSSNQPQHF. The DNA of the CDR3 is TGTGCCAGCAGCTTTGGGGGCGGGTCTAGCAATCAGCCCCAGCATTTT.

The chain joins TRBV7-9 to TRBJ2-1, with 9 bases matching TRBD1. This CDR3 is 14 amino acids long. The V segment lost 5 bases and the J segment 2 bases; nucleotides outside the gene matches: 1. CDR1 is SEHNR and CDR2 is FQNEAQ in the germline V gene (reference sequence). CDR3 sequence reads: CASSRDRAYNEQFF. DNA for the CDR3: TGTGCCAGCAGCCGGGACAGGGCCTACAATGAGCAGTTCTTC.

This clonotype was recorded a few times. The V gene is TRBV20-1, the J gene TRBJ1-2; D gene unclear. The CDR3 runs to 13 residues. With 0 bases removed from V and 3 bases from J, the gap between germline ends came to 8 bases. Germline assignment: CDR1 DFQATT and CDR2 SNEGSKA (reference sequence). The CDR3 DNA follows: TGCAGTGCTAGAGATCCCCGGGACTATGGCTACACCTTC. This codes for CSARDPRDYGYTF.

This clonotype was counted a few times. This sequence joins TRBV19 and TRBJ2-1; D might be TRBD2 (5 bases). The CDR3 covers 13 residues. Germline V gene data show CDR1 as LNHDA and CDR2 as SQIVND (reference sequence). The V gene lost 5 bases and the J gene lost 5 bases, with 10 bases spanning the gap. CDR3 sequence (DNA): TGTGCCAGTAGTCCCGCCGGGAACAATGAGCAGTTCTTC. Its translation is CASSPAGNNEQFF.

This clonotype was counted between two and nine times. V gene TRBV7-9 combines with J gene TRBJ2-1, with D tentatively TRBD2 (5 bases). Germline V CDR1 and CDR2: SEHNR, FQNEAQ (reference sequence). The CDR3 is 16 residues long. Trimming cost V 1 base and J 8 bases, with 18 bases left between them. The CDR3: CASSLGSGEWQDEQFF. The CDR3 region has the DNA TGTGCCAGCAGCTTAGGGTCCGGGGAGTGGCAAGATGAGCAGTTCTTC.

This clonotype appeared a few times. The chain carries TRBV20-1 and TRBJ2-1; TRBD2 matches at 9 bases. The CDR3 length is 14 residues. Trimming took 3 bases from V and 4 from J; bases not matched to a gene: 4. CDR1 is DFQATT and CDR2 is SNEGSKA in the germline V gene (reference sequence). In DNA form, the CDR3 reads TGCAGTGCTAGGGGCGGGAGGGGGTACAATGAGCAGTTCTTC. It is translated as CSARGGRGYNEQFF.

This clonotype was seen only a few times. The chain employs TRBV6-2 or TRBV6-3 and TRBJ2-1; 12 nucleotides line up with TRBD2. J lost 6 bases, V lost 7 bases, and 7 bases had no gene match. CDR3 length: 15 amino acids. The V gene's germline CDR1 is MNHEY and CDR2 SVGEGT. The CDR3 DNA sequence: TGTGCCAGCACCTCAGGACTAGCGGGGCCCAATGAGCAGTTCTTC. This codes for CASTSGLAGPNEQFF.

This clonotype was seen a few times. The chain is built from TRBV14 and TRBJ2-6, with TRBD1 matching 9 bases. Germline lookup yields CDR1 SGHDN and CDR2 FVKESK. The CDR3 loop spans 16 amino acids. Losses at the gene ends were 5 bases for V and 3 bases for J; bases not matched to a gene: 5. The CDR3 region is CASSKQGALGANVLTF. CDR3 coding DNA: TGTGCCAGCAGCAAACAGGGGGCGCTTGGGGCCAACGTCCTGACTTTC. Full variable domain (remainder filled in from reference TRBV14 and TRBJ2-6): EAGVTQFPSHSVIEKGQTVTLRCDPISGHDNLYWYRRVMGKEIKFLLHFVKESKQDESGMPNNRFLAERTGGTYSTLKVQPAELEDSGVYFCASSKQGALGANVLTFGAGSRLTVL.

J is TRBJ1-6 and V is TRBV27; D call uncertain. In germline, CDR1 is MNHEY, CDR2 SMNVEV (reference sequence). Trimming removed 5 bases from V and 10 bases from J, with 12 bases in between. This CDR3 has 13 amino acids. CDR3 sequence: CASSNREGSPLHF. In DNA, the CDR3 is TGTGCCAGCAGTAATCGGGAAGGGTCACCCCTCCACTTT.

The chain links TRBV5-5 to TRBJ2-3, with no clear D. This CDR3 has 15 residues. The V gene's germline CDR1 is SGHKS and CDR2 YYEKEE (reference sequence). The ends were cut back, 1 base at V and 3 bases at J, with 12 bases in the middle. The CDR3 is CASSLSRGLTDTQYF. CDR3 in DNA: TGTGCCAGCAGCTTGTCACGAGGCCTAACAGATACGCAGTATTTT.

The gene calls are TRBV4-2 and TRBJ1-1, with 12 positions matching TRBD1. J gave up 4 bases and V 4 bases, and 10 bases lay outside the gene matches. The CDR3 loop spans 17 amino acids. The V gene's germline CDR1 is LGHNA and CDR2 YNFKEQ. For the CDR3, the DNA is TGTGCCAGCAGCCCAGCCGGGACAGGGGGCGCGAGCACTGAAGCTTTCTTT. Residues: CASSPAGTGGASTEAFF.

In this sample, this clonotype turned up a few times. The genes are TRBV28 and TRBJ2-3, with D possibly TRBD2 on 6 matching bases. The ends were cut back, 3 bases at V and 0 bases at J, with 10 bases in the middle. CDR1 and CDR2 (germline): MDHEN, SYDVKM. This CDR3 has 15 amino acids. The CDR3 loop reads CASSFTGVSTDTQYF. The CDR3 region has the DNA TGTGCCAGCAGTTTCACGGGAGTAAGCACAGATACGCAGTATTTT. Looking up the rest from reference TRBV28 and TRBJ2-3 gives the full variable domain: DVKVTQSSRYLVKRTGEKVFLECVQDMDHENMFWYRQDPGLGLRLIYFSYDVKMKEKGDIPEGYSVSREKKERFSLILESASTNQTSMYLCASSFTGVSTDTQYFGPGTRLTVL.